This is a list of T cell receptor beta chains from one sample in a study of CD8 T cells in ankylosing spondylitis. MiXCR, run by TCRdb on the 5' RACE reads, gives a single entry per CDR3 protein. The table shows some 140,000 distinct CDR3 sequences, with 6% to 8% occurring only once. Sequenced material: blood, either unsorted or a sorted T cell fraction (not recorded which). The source of these receptors is a female donor with ankylosing spondylitis or in good health (not recorded which). Each CDR3 is given with its conserved first and last residue. A D gene is named only where the DNA matches it firmly. Clone size is given for some rows only: seen once, a few or many times, or a class if the clone is expanded.

cdr3_aa: CATSRGQPNTEAFF; cdr3_nt: TGTGCCACCAGCAGAGGACAGCCGAACACTGAAGCTTTCTTT; d_call: .; j_call: TRBJ1-1; v_call: TRBV15; clone_size: few
cdr3_aa: CASSSPPDRANTGELFF; cdr3_nt: TGTGCCAGCAGTTCTCCCCCGGACAGGGCGAACACCGGGGAGCTGTTTTTT; d_call: TRBD1; j_call: TRBJ2-2; v_call: TRBV12-3/TRBV12-4; clone_size: many
cdr3_aa: CANSLDVNAQYF; cdr3_nt: TGTGCCAACAGCTTAGATGTCAATGCGCAGTATTTT; d_call: .; j_call: TRBJ2-3; v_call: TRBV7-9; clone_size: .
cdr3_aa: CASSLRTREAFF; cdr3_nt: TGTGCCAGCAGCTTAAGGACACGCGAAGCTTTCTTT; d_call: .; j_call: TRBJ1-1; v_call: TRBV7-9; clone_size: .
cdr3_aa: CASSYKIGTGDQYF; cdr3_nt: TGTGCCAGCAGTTACAAAATCGGGACAGGGGACCAGTACTTC; d_call: TRBD1; j_call: TRBJ2-5; v_call: TRBV6-5; clone_size: many
cdr3_aa: CSAKLAGGTDTQYF; cdr3_nt: TGCAGTGCTAAACTAGCGGGGGGCACAGATACGCAGTATTTT; d_call: TRBD2; j_call: TRBJ2-3; v_call: TRBV20-1; clone_size: many
cdr3_aa: CASPDRVSGNTIYF; cdr3_nt: TGTGCCAGCCCGGACAGGGTCTCTGGAAACACCATATATTTT; d_call: TRBD1; j_call: TRBJ1-3; v_call: TRBV12-3/TRBV12-4; clone_size: many
cdr3_aa: CASSRDSEETQYF; cdr3_nt: TGTGCCAGCAGCCGGGACAGTGAAGAGACCCAGTACTTC; d_call: TRBD1; j_call: TRBJ2-5; v_call: TRBV11-2; clone_size: many
cdr3_aa: CASSLRTSDPGELFF; cdr3_nt: TGTGCCAGCAGCCTCCGGACCTCCGATCCCGGGGAGCTGTTTTTT; d_call: .; j_call: TRBJ2-2; v_call: TRBV4-2; clone_size: few
cdr3_aa: CASSQSWATNEKLFF; cdr3_nt: TGTGCCAGCAGCCAATCCTGGGCAACTAATGAAAAACTGTTTTTT; d_call: .; j_call: TRBJ1-4; v_call: TRBV3-1; clone_size: many
cdr3_aa: CSVEGEGGLYNEQFF; cdr3_nt: TGCAGCGTTGAGGGAGAAGGGGGCCTCTACAATGAGCAGTTCTTC; d_call: TRBD1; j_call: TRBJ2-1; v_call: TRBV29-1; clone_size: .
cdr3_aa: CASSPDDLNQETQYF; cdr3_nt: TGCGCCAGCAGCCCAGATGACTTAAACCAAGAGACCCAGTACTTC; d_call: .; j_call: TRBJ2-5; v_call: TRBV5-1; clone_size: many
cdr3_aa: CAMGPGLVCGELFF; cdr3_nt: TGTGCCATGGGCCCCGGTCTGGTCTGCGGGGAGCTGTTTTTT; d_call: .; j_call: TRBJ2-2; v_call: TRBV7-9; clone_size: .
cdr3_aa: CASSPSLGGQVVINYGYTF; cdr3_nt: TGTGCCAGCAGCCCCTCTCTTGGGGGGCAGGTGGTTATTAACTATGGCTACACCTTC; d_call: .; j_call: TRBJ1-2; v_call: TRBV11-1; clone_size: few
cdr3_aa: CASSSPTGSVPEAFF; cdr3_nt: TGTGCCAGCAGTTCCCCGACAGGGTCGGTCCCAGAAGCTTTCTTT; d_call: TRBD1; j_call: TRBJ1-1; v_call: TRBV6-2/TRBV6-3; clone_size: many
cdr3_aa: CASSQERQSTDTQYF; cdr3_nt: TGTGCCAGCAGCCAAGAACGACAGAGCACAGATACGCAGTATTTT; d_call: .; j_call: TRBJ2-3; v_call: TRBV4-2; clone_size: many
cdr3_aa: CASSFGTYNSPLHF; cdr3_nt: TGCGCCAGCAGCTTTGGCACCTATAATTCACCCCTCCACTTT; d_call: .; j_call: TRBJ1-6; v_call: TRBV5-1; clone_size: few
cdr3_aa: CSVERTGNEQFF; cdr3_nt: TGCAGCGTTGAACGGACAGGGAATGAGCAGTTCTTC; d_call: TRBD1; j_call: TRBJ2-1; v_call: TRBV29-1; clone_size: .
cdr3_aa: CASSLASMGGGYTF; cdr3_nt: TGCGCCAGCAGCTTGGCCAGTATGGGGGGCGGCTACACCTTC; d_call: .; j_call: TRBJ1-2; v_call: TRBV5-1; clone_size: many
cdr3_aa: CASSQLRVGAHNEQFF; cdr3_nt: TGTGCCAGCAGCCAACTCCGCGTGGGGGCCCACAATGAGCAGTTCTTC; d_call: .; j_call: TRBJ2-1; v_call: TRBV4-2; clone_size: .
cdr3_aa: CSVERVYPYGYTF; cdr3_nt: TGCAGCGTTGAAAGGGTCTACCCTTATGGCTACACCTTC; d_call: .; j_call: TRBJ1-2; v_call: TRBV29-1; clone_size: many
cdr3_aa: CASSPRIGNGETQYF; cdr3_nt: TGTGCCAGCAGCCCCCGAATTGGCAATGGAGAGACCCAGTACTTC; d_call: .; j_call: TRBJ2-5; v_call: TRBV3-1; clone_size: many
cdr3_aa: CASSTGGTGFNGELFF; cdr3_nt: TGTGCCAGCAGTACTGGAGGGACAGGGTTTAACGGGGAGCTGTTTTTT; d_call: TRBD1; j_call: TRBJ2-2; v_call: TRBV6-5; clone_size: .
cdr3_aa: CASSQGGWGYEQYF; cdr3_nt: TGCGCCAGCAGCCAGGGGGGTTGGGGTTACGAGCAGTACTTC; d_call: .; j_call: TRBJ2-7; v_call: TRBV4-1; clone_size: many
cdr3_aa: CAISHTPDTGIEAFF; cdr3_nt: TGTGCCATCAGTCATACCCCGGACACAGGGATTGAAGCTTTCTTT; d_call: .; j_call: TRBJ1-1; v_call: TRBV10-3; clone_size: many
cdr3_aa: CASSGTANTGEPFF; cdr3_nt: TGCGCCAGCTCTGGGACAGCCAACACCGGGGAGCCGTTTTTT; d_call: TRBD1; j_call: TRBJ2-2; v_call: TRBV5-1; clone_size: few